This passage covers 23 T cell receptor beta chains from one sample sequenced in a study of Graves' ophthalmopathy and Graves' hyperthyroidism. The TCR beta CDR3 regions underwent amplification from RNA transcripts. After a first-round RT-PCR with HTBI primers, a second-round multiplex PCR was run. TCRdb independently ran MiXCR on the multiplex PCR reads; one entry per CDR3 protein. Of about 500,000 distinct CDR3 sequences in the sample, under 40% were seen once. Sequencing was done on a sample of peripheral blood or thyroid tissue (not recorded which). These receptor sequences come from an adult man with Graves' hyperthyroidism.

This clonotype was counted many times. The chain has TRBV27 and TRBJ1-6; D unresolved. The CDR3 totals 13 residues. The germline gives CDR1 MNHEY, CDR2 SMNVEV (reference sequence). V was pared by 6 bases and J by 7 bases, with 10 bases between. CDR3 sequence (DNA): TGTGCCAGCAGGGAGGCGAGGAATTCACCCCTCCACTTT. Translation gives CASREARNSPLHF.

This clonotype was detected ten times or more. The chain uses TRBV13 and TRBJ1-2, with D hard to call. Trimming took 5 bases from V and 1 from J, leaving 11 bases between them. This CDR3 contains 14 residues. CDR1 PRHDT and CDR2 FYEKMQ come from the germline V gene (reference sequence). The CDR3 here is CASSTRTVNYGYTF. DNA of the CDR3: TGTGCCAGCAGCACAAGGACGGTTAACTATGGCTACACCTTC.

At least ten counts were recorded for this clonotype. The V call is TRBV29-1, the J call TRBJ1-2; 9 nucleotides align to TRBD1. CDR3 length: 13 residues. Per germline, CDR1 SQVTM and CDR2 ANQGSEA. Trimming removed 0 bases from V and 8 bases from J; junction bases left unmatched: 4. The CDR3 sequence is CSVEEGTGIGYTF. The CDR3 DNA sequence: TGCAGCGTTGAAGAAGGGACAGGGATCGGCTACACCTTC.

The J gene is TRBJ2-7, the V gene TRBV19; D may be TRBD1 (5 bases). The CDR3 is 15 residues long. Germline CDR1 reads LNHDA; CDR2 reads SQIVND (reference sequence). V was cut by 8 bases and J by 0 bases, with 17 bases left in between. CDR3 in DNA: TGTGCCAGTGCTCCGGTGGGGCAGGTCTCCTACGAGCAGTACTTC. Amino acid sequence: CASAPVGQVSYEQYF.

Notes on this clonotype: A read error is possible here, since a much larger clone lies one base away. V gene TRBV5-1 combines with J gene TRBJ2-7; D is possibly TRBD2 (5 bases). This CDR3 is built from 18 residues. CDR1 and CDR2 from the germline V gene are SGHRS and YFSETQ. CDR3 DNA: TGTGCCAGCAGCTCATTTAGCCTTACTAGTTTCGTGGGCTACGAGCAGTACTTC. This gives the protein CASSSFSLTSFVGYEQYF. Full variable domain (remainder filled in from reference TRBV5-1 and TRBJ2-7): KAGVTQTPRYLIKTRGQQVTLSCSPISGHRSVSWYQQTPGQGLQFLFEYFSETQRNKGNFPGRFSGRQFSNSRSEMNVSTLELGDSALYLCASSSFSLTSFVGYEQYFGPGTRLTVT.

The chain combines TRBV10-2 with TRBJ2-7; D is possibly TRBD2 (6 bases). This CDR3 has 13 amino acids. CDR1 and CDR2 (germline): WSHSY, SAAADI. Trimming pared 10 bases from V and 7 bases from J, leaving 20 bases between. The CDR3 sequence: CATLGRLDWEQYF. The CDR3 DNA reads TGCGCCACCTTAGGGCGACTAGACTGGGAGCAGTACTTC.

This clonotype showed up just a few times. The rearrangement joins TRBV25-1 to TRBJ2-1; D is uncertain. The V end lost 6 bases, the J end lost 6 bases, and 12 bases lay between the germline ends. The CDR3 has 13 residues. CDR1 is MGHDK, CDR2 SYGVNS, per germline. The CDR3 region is CASSEGFSNEQFF. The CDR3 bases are TGTGCCAGCAGCGAAGGGTTTAGCAATGAGCAGTTCTTC.

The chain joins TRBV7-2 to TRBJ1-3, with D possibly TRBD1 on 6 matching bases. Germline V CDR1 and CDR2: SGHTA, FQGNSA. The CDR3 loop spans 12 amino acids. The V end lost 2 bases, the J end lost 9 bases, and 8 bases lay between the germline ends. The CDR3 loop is CASSLIGGTIYF. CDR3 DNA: TGTGCCAGCAGCTTAATAGGGGGCACCATATATTTT. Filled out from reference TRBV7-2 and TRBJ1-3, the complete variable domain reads GAGVSQSPSNKVTEKGKDVELRCDPISGHTALYWYRQSLGQGLEFLIYFQGNSAPDKSGLPSDRFSAERTGGSVSTLTIQRTQQEDSAVYLCASSLIGGTIYFGEGSWLTVV.

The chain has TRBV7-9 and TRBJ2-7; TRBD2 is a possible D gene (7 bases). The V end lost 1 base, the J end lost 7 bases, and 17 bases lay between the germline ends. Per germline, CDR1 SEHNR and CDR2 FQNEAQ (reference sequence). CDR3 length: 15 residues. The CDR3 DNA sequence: TGTGCCAGCAGCTTAGTCGGCGGGGGCTACAATGAGCAGTACTTC. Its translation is CASSLVGGGYNEQYF.

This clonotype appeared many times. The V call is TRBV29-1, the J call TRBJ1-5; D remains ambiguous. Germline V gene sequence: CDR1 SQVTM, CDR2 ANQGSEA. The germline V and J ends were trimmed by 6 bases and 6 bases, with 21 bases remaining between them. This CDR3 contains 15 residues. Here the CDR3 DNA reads TGCAGCGTCGCGTCCGGGGTAGGTGCTAGTCAGCCCCAGCATTTT. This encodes CSVASGVGASQPQHF.

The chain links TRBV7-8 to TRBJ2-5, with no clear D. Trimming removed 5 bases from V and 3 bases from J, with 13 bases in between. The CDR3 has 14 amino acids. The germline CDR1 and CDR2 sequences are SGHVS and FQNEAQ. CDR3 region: CASSRTVGEETQYF. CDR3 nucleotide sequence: TGTGCCAGCAGCCGGACGGTTGGGGAAGAGACCCAGTACTTC. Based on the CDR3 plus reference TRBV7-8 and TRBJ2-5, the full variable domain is GAGVSQSPRYKVAKRGQDVALRCDPISGHVSLFWYQQALGQGPEFLTYFQNEAQLDKSGLPSDRFFAERPEGSVSTLKIQRTQQEDSAVYLCASSRTVGEETQYFGPGTRLLVL.

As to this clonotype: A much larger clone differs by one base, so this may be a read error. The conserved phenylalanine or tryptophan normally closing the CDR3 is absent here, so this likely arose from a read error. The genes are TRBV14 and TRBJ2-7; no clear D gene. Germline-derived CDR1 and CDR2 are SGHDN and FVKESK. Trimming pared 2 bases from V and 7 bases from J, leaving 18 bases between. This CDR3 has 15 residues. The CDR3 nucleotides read TGTGCCAGCAGCCAACAGGATCCCCGTTTGGGGGAGCAGTACCTC. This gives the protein CASSQQDPRLGEQYL.

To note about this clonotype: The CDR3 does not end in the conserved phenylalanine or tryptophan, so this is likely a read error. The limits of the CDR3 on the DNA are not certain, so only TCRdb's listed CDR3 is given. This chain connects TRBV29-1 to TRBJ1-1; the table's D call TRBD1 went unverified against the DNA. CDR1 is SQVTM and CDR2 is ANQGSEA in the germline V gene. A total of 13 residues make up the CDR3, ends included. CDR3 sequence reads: CSVTPLGDTEASS.

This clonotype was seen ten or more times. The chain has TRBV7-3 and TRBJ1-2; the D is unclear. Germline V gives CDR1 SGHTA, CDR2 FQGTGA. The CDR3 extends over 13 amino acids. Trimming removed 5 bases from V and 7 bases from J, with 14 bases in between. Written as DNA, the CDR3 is TGTGCCAGCAGCCCTAGTTTATCGGGTGGCTACACCTTC. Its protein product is CASSPSLSGGYTF.

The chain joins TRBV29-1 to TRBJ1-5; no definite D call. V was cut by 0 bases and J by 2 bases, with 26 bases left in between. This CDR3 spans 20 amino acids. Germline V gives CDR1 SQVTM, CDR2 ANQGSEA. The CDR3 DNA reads TGCAGCGTTGAAGATCCTGACAAAACCTACGAGCAGGAGGGCAATCAGCCCCAGCATTTT. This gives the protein CSVEDPDKTYEQEGNQPQHF.

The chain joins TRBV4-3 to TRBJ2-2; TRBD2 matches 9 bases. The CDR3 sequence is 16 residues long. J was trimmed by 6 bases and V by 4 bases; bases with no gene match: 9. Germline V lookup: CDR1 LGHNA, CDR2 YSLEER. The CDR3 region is CASSPRAGGLAGELFF. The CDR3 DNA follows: TGCGCCAGCAGCCCAAGGGCGGGAGGGCTTGCCGGGGAGCTGTTTTTT.

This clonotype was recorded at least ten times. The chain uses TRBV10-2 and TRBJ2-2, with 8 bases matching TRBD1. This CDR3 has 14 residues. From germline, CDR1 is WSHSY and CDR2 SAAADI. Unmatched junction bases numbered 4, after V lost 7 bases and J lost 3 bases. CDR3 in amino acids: CASKTGVYTGELFF. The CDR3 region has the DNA TGCGCCAGCAAGACAGGGGTCTACACCGGGGAGCTGTTTTTT.

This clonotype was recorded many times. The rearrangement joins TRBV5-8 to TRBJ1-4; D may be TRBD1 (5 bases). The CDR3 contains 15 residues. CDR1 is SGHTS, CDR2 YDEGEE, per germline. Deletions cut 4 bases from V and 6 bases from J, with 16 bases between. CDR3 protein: CASSRGDFEDEKLFF. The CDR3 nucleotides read TGTGCCAGCAGCCGGGGGGATTTCGAGGATGAAAAACTGTTTTTT.

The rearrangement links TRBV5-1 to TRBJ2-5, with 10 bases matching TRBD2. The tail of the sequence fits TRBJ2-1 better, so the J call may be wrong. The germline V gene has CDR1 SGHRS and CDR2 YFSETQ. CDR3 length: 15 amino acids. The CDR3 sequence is CASSRTSGAYNEQFF. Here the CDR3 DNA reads TGCGCCAGCAGTCGGACTAGCGGAGCCTACAATGAGCAGTTCTTC.

CDR3 in DNA: TGTGCCAGCAGCGTCACGACTAGCGGGAGCTTTGTGTACGAGCAGTACTTC. It codes for CASSVTTSGSFVYEQYF. The chain recombines TRBV7-6 with TRBJ2-7; 12 bases map to TRBD2. The V gene end was trimmed by 5 bases and the J gene end by 4 bases; junction bases not matched to a gene: 12. Germline CDR1 is SGHVS and CDR2 is FNYEAQ. The CDR3 contains 17 residues.

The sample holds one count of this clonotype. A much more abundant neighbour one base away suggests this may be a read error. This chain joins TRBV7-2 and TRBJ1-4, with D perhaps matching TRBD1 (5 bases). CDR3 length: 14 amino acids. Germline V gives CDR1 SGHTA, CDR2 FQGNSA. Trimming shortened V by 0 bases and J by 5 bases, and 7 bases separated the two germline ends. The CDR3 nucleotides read TGTGCCAGCAGCTTAGCGAGGACAAATGAAAAACTGTTTTTT. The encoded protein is CASSLARTNEKLFF.

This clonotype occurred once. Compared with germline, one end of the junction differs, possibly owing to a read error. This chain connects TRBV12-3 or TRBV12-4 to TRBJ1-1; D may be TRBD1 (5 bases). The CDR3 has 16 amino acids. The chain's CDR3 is CASSQGVANLNTEAFF. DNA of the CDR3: TGCGCCAGCAGCCAAGGGGTGGCAAACTTGAACACTGAAGCTTTCTTT.

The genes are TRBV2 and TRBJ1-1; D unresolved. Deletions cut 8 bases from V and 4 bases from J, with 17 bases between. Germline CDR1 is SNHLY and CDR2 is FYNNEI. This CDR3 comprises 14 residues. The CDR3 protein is CASAPLGMSTEAFF. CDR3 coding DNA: TGTGCCAGCGCCCCGCTGGGGATGAGCACTGAAGCTTTCTTT.